What follows describes a single T cell receptor (beta chain). Its antigen is unidentified. V lost 1 base and J lost 0, with 7 bases in between. The germline V gene has CDR1 SGHRS and CDR2 YFSETQ. The CDR3 length is 14 residues. These data are taken from a study of OX40 agonist ivuxolimab in advanced cancers. Sequencing was performed with immunoSEQ multiplex PCR; in TCRdb, only in-frame clones are kept and a portion is missing. The sample has about 95,000 clones; around nine tenths are singletons. Blood got drawn at baseline, again on cycle 4 day 1, and then on cycle 7 day 1. Study outcomes and limitations: Clonal expansion among partial responders at 0.1-3.0 mg/kg ranked near the lowest. CD4+ and CD8+ blood T cells expanded clonally by week 6 at 0.1 to 3.0 mg/kg.

The sequence was collected from an adult with an advanced solid tumor such as melanoma, head and neck, liver or kidney cancer. Sequences were derived from CD4+ or CD8+ T cells sorted from blood, sampled in a trial of the OX40 agonist ivuxolimab. The rearrangement links TRBV5-1 to TRBJ1-1; D ambiguous. CDR3: CASSLQIMNTEAFF. For the CDR3, the DNA is TGCGCCAGCAGCTTGCAGATTATGAACACTGAAGCTTTCTTT.